This T cell receptor beta chain was captured in a study of blood T cell repertoires in COVID-19. In the authors' workflow: Reference gene primer amplification gave nucleated cell count estimates. Assay: immunoSEQ multiplex PCR; the TCRdb copy retains only in-frame clones and omits some. V, J and clone size reflect that table, while D and trimming were determined from the DNA. The sample includes approximately 340,000 clones, over 70% seen only once; the top ten take approximately 3%. Per the germline V gene, CDR1 is MNHEY and CDR2 is SMNVEV (reference sequence). CDR3 length equals 15 residues. V was clipped by 4 bases and J by 2 bases, with 13 bases between them.

The receptor comes from a man younger than 40 with active or convalescent COVID-19. The specimen sequenced was peripheral blood. This chain joins TRBV27 and TRBJ2-3; D is unresolved. CDR3 in DNA: TGTGCCAGCAGTTCGGTTACTTTAATCACAGATACGCAGTATTTT. It translates to CASSSVTLITDTQYF.